This note documents a single T cell receptor (beta chain) sequence. The clone's antigen remains unknown. The sample holds no much larger clone one base away, and base qualities are not on file. CDR1 MNHEY and CDR2 SVGAGI were looked up in the germline V gene. Inclusive of the bounding cysteine and phenylalanine, the CDR3 is 15 residues long. The only DNA kept is the CDR3, 45 bases in frame from the first base. V loses 6 bases of germline sequence and J loses 3 bases, and the interval between the two ends is 17 bases. This sample was included in a study of blood T cell repertoires in COVID-19 (dated by TCRdb to 2020 to 2021). Concerning the study at large: The collaborator samples originated in the United States, Italy and Spain and spanned the acute and convalescent phases of COVID-19. Where HLA class I and class II types were available, the types were taken from metadata supplied by the sample provider, not from assay-based typing. The dataset comprised deeply sampled blood TCRbeta repertoires from subjects exposed to, actively infected with, or recovered from COVID-19. The repertoires were released in a freely available public database meant as a resource for research on the immune response to SARS-CoV-2. The material from the prospective study consisted of cDNA or gDNA derived from T cells, B-cell-depleted T cells, or PBMCs. The samples were drawn from the first 160 participants of the ongoing ImmuneRACE study and from under 1,500 subjects provided by 6 global collaborators. Sample metadata almost always included a de-identified subject ID, COVID-19 status, age in years and sex. On the study overall, not on this receptor specifically: Clinical and demographic metadata were provided uncurated, with the amount varying by source and participant.

In Seattle, one collaborating source enrolled patients while the infection was active and tracked those patients longitudinally over the course of disease. Whole blood was collected in K2EDTA tubes by collaborating institutions according to the institutions' own protocols. Collaborator samples were shipped for TCRbeta analysis as frozen whole blood, isolated PBMCs, or DNA extracted from either sample type. TCRbeta CDR3 regions were amplified from genomic DNA by means of the immunoSEQ Assay, a bias-controlled multiplex PCR. Processing in the source paper ran as follows. Within the assay, amplification of reference gene primers was used to estimate how many nucleated cells each sample contained. To quantify the absolute abundance of each unique TCRbeta CDR3 rearrangement, sequence reads were collapsed and filtered. For each sample, productive Simpson clonality was calculated as the square root of Simpson's diversity index across productive rearrangements. Sourced from immuneACCESS, this table was stored by TCRdb with only in-frame sequences that have V and J called. A share of the clones is absent; for the studies checked, an unresolved V gene accounts for under half, and the remainder has no known explanation. From that table come the V and J calls and clone size; the DNA was used to work out D and trimming. This sample gives some 320,000 clones in total; about 90% of them show up just once. Around 10% of the sample is held by the ten biggest clonotypes.

This TCR came from a woman aged 25 to 39 with COVID-19, enrolled during active disease. This chain joins TRBV6-5 to TRBJ1-1, with TRBD1 tentatively as D gene (5 bases match). The sample taken for sequencing was peripheral blood. CDR3 reads: CASSLPREGHTEAFF. The nucleotide sequence is given as TGTGCCAGCAGCCTACCCAGGGAGGGGCACACTGAAGCTTTCTTT.